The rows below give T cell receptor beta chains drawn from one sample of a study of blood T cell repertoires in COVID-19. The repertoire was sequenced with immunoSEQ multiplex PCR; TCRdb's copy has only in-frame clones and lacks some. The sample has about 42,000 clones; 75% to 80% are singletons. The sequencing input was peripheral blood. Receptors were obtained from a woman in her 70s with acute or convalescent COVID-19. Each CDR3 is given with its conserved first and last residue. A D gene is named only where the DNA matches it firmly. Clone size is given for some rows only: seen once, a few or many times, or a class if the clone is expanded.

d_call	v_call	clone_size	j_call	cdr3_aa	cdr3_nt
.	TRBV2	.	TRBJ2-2	CASKEWGPGELFF	TGTGCCAGCAAGGAATGGGGCCCCGGGGAGCTGTTTTTT
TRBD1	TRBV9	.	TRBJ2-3	CASSFGDRGRGDTQYF	TGTGCCAGCAGCTTTGGGGACAGGGGGCGCGGAGATACGCAGTATTTT
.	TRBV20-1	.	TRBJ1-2	CSASQGHYGYTF	TGCAGTGCTAGTCAGGGCCACTATGGCTACACCTTC
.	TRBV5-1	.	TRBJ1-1	CASSLGISVKGDEAFF	TGCGCCAGCAGCTTGGGTATTTCTGTTAAGGGAGACGAAGCTTTCTTT
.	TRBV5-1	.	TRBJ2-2	CASSLGSETGNTGELFF	TGCGCCAGCAGCTTGGGGAGCGAGACAGGGAACACCGGGGAGCTGTTTTTT
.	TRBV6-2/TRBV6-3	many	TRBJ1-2	CASSYPEQGDYGYTF	TGTGCCAGCAGTTACCCGGAACAGGGAGACTATGGCTACACCTTC
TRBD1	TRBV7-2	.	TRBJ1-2	CASSLGTGGFGYTF	TGTGCCAGCAGCCTAGGGACAGGCGGGTTTGGCTACACCTTC
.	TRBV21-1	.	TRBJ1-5	CASSKVRVGAHSQPQHF	TGTGCCAGCAGCAAAGTTCGGGTGGGGGCCCACAGTCAGCCCCAGCATTTT
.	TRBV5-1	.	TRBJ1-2	CASSPGAGAAYGYTF	TGCGCCAGCAGCCCTGGTGCAGGGGCAGCCTATGGCTACACCTTC
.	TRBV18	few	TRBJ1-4	CASSPAGGELFF	TGTGCCAGCTCTCCTGCCGGAGGGGAACTGTTTTTT
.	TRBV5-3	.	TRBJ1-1	CARSFCREADTEAFF	TGTGCCAGAAGCTTTTGTCGAGAGGCGGACACTGAAGCTTTCTTT
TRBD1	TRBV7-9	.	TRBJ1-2	CASSRAGGLGYGYTF	TGTGCCAGCAGCCGCGCAGGGGGCCTGGGGTATGGCTACACCTTC
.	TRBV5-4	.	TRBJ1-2	CASSPSTTLLGYTF	TGTGCCAGCAGCCCCTCCACGACACTCCTGGGCTACACCTTC
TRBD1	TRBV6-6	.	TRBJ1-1	CASSSVTGGTEAFF	TGTGCCAGCAGTTCCGTAACAGGGGGCACTGAAGCTTTCTTT
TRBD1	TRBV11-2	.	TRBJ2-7	CASSLGQGVGEQYF	TGTGCCAGCAGCTTGGGACAGGGAGTCGGCGAGCAGTACTTC
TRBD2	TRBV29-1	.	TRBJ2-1	CSVWEGEQFF	TGCAGCGTTTGGGAGGGTGAGCAGTTCTTC
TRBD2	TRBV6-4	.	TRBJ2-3	CASSDQGLAGAGTDTQYF	TGTGCCAGCAGTGACCAAGGACTAGCGGGAGCGGGCACAGATACGCAGTATTTT
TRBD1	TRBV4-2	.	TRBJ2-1	CASSQVETGVINEQFF	TGTGCCAGCAGCCAAGTTGAGACAGGGGTTATTAATGAGCAGTTCTTC
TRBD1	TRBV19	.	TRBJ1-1	CASSVLTRQGPIRVAFF	TGTGCCAGTAGTGTTCTAACCCGACAGGGCCCCATTCGGGTGGCTTTCTTT
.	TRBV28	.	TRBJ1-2	CASSLSLASSGYTF	TGTGCCAGCAGTTTATCCCTAGCGAGTTCGGGCTACACCTTC
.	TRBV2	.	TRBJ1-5	CASRGGLYSNQPQHF	TGTGCCAGCAGAGGCGGACTTTATAGCAATCAGCCCCAGCATTTT
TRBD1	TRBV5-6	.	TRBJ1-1	CASSLTGEEVAFF	TGTGCCAGCAGCTTGACAGGGGAGGAGGTTGCTTTCTTT
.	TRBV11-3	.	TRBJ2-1	CASSSGNYNEQFF	TGTGCCAGCAGCTCTGGCAACTACAATGAGCAGTTCTTC
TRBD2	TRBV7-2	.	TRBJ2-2	CASSLARSSGGAWELFF	TGTGCCAGCAGCTTAGCGCGGTCTAGCGGGGGGGCCTGGGAGCTGTTTTTT
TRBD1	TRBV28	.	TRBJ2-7	CASRGQVIYEQYF	TGTGCCAGCAGGGGACAGGTGATTTACGAGCAGTACTTC
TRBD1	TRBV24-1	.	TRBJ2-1	CATSDLGTGVDEQFF	TGTGCCACCAGTGATTTGGGGACAGGGGTCGATGAGCAGTTCTTC
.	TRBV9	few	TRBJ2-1	CASSPRSRGAGQSSYNEQFF	TGTGCCAGCAGCCCTCGTTCCCGGGGTGCGGGCCAGAGCTCCTACAATGAGCAGTTCTTC
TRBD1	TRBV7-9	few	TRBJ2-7	CASSQTLGTGTYEQYF	TGTGCCAGCAGCCAAACCCTCGGGACAGGCACATACGAGCAGTACTTC
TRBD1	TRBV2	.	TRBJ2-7	CASSEGQGTYEQYF	TGTGCCAGCAGCGAAGGACAGGGTACCTACGAGCAGTACTTC
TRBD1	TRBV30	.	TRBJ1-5	CAWSGDREVQPQHF	TGTGCCTGGAGTGGGGACAGGGAAGTACAGCCCCAGCATTTT
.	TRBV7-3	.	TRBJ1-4	CASSTLEGGLVNEKLFF	TGTGCCAGCAGCACCCTGGAGGGGGGGCTTGTTAATGAAAAACTGTTTTTT
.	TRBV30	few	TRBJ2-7	CAWSKLGYEQYF	TGTGCCTGGAGTAAACTAGGGTACGAGCAGTACTTC
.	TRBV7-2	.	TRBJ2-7	CASSLARGSYEQYF	TGTGCCAGCAGCTTAGCCCGGGGCTCCTACGAGCAGTACTTC
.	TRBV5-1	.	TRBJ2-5	CASSLLGSQETQYF	TGCGCCAGCAGCTTGTTAGGGAGCCAAGAGACCCAGTACTTC
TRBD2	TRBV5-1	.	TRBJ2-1	CASSFVGTSVYNEQFF	TGCGCCAGCAGTTTCGTGGGGACTAGCGTTTACAATGAGCAGTTCTTC
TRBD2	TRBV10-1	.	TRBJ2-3	CASSAGGPTDTQYF	TGCGCCAGCAGTGCGGGAGGGCCAACAGATACGCAGTATTTT
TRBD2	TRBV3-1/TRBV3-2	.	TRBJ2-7	CASSQAPGLAVHEQYF	TGTGCCAGCAGCCAAGCGCCGGGACTAGCGGTCCACGAGCAGTACTTC
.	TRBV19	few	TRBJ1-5	CASSLPGTPGYQPQHF	TGTGCCAGTAGTCTCCCCGGGACACCAGGGTATCAGCCCCAGCATTTT
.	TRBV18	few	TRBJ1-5	CASSRGGRDQPQHF	TGTGCCAGCTCTCGGGGGGGCCGGGATCAGCCCCAGCATTTT
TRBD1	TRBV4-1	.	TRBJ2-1	CASSPGQGGYNEQFF	TGCGCCAGCAGCCCAGGACAGGGGGGCTACAATGAGCAGTTCTTC
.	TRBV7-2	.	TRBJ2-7	CASSLPRVRYEQYF	TGTGCCAGCAGCTTACCCAGGGTCCGGTACGAGCAGTACTTC